The 12 T cell receptor beta chains listed next were all sequenced from one sample in a study of cytomegalovirus exposure and HLA in healthy donors. PCR employed 60 Vbeta and 13 Jbeta primers. Assay used: immunoSEQ multiplex PCR; TCRdb lists only in-frame clones, some missing. This sample has about 130,000 clones, with roughly 78% found just once. The specimen was PBMCs. Every receptor here comes from a man between 25 and 39 years old in good health and CMV-seropositive.

This clone showed up just a few times. The chain couples TRBV7-9 to TRBJ2-7; weak D call: TRBD1 (6 bases). CDR3 size: 14 residues. Trimming cost V 7 bases and J 4 bases, with 17 bases left between them. Germline CDR1 is SEHNR and CDR2 is FQNEAQ (reference sequence). CDR3 sequence reads: CASNAQGRVYEQYF. The CDR3 DNA reads as TGTGCCAGCAACGCCCAGGGGCGCGTTTACGAGCAGTACTTC.

The chain uses TRBV6-5 and TRBJ2-1; a weak D match, TRBD1 (6 bases). The V gene lost 5 bases and the J gene lost 2 bases, with 13 bases spanning the gap. Germline V lookup: CDR1 MNHEY, CDR2 SVGAGI. This CDR3 region has 15 residues. The CDR3 spells CASSRRQAPYNEQFF. DNA of the CDR3: TGTGCCAGCAGTCGCCGACAGGCGCCCTACAATGAGCAGTTCTTC.

The CDR3 protein is CASSLGVANTGELFF. As DNA, the CDR3 is TGTGCCAGCAGCCTCGGGGTTGCGAACACCGGGGAGCTGTTTTTT. This sequence joins TRBV7-9 and TRBJ2-2, with D perhaps TRBD2 (5 bases). The CDR3 has 15 amino acids. V lost 5 bases, J lost 0 bases, and 10 bases lay in between. The germline V gene encodes CDR1 SEHNR and CDR2 FQNEAQ (reference sequence).

The chain recombines TRBV4-1 with TRBJ2-7, with a tentative D call TRBD2 (6 bases). The CDR3 runs to 17 residues. V shed 4 bases and J shed 2 bases, with 21 bases lying between them. CDR1 and CDR2 (germline): MGHRA, YSYEKL. In DNA, the CDR3 is TGCGCCAGCAGCCCCTCAACCAGCGGGCGGCAAGCCTACGAGCAGTACTTC. It encodes CASSPSTSGRQAYEQYF.

The sample holds one count of this clone. The chain couples TRBV7-3 to TRBJ1-5, with 7 bases fitting TRBD1. The CDR3 contains 18 residues. CDR1 and CDR2 from the germline V gene are SGHTA and FQGTGA. J was trimmed by 2 bases and V by 4 bases; bases with no gene match: 14. In DNA form, the CDR3 reads TGTGCCAGCAGCTCCATACAAACTACAGGGGACGGCAATCAGCCCCAGCATTTT. Translation: CASSSIQTTGDGNQPQHF.

This clone has just a few counts. The rearrangement joins TRBV5-1 to TRBJ2-1, with TRBD2 identical over 11 bases. The CDR3 is 18 residues long. The V gene's germline CDR1 is SGHRS and CDR2 YFSETQ. With V trimmed by 0 bases and J by 7 bases, 12 bases remained unmatched. CDR3 coding DNA: TGCGCCAGCAGCTTGGCACTAGCGGGAGTGAGGTACGGGAATGAGCAGTTCTTC. Translated, it gives CASSLALAGVRYGNEQFF.

The chain uses TRBV15 and TRBJ2-3, with TRBD1 matching 7 bases. With V trimmed by 8 bases and J by 2 bases, 7 bases remained unmatched. Looked up from germline, CDR1 is LNHNV and CDR2 is YYDKDF (reference sequence). This CDR3 contains 14 residues. CDR3 coding DNA: TGTGCCACCGGCCAGGGGGAACACACAGATACGCAGTATTTT. Protein: CATGQGEHTDTQYF.

The rearrangement uses TRBV7-9 and TRBJ1-2; D might be TRBD1 (5 bases). V lost 1 base and J lost 8, with 11 bases in between. CDR3 length: 13 residues. In germline, CDR1 is SEHNR, CDR2 FQNEAQ (reference sequence). The CDR3 nucleotides read TGTGCCAGCAGCTTAGGGGGCCCCGGGGGCTACACCTTC. It specifies CASSLGGPGGYTF.

This clone appeared a single time. One end of the junction is discordant with germline, which a read error may explain. In DNA form, the CDR3 reads TGTGCTAGCAGCACAAGACTAGCCCGGTTAGAGACCCAGTACTTC. Translating gives CASSTRLARLETQYF. The gene calls are TRBV7-7 and TRBJ2-5; 7 bases line up with TRBD2. The CDR3 has 15 residues. Germline V gene sequence: CDR1 SSHAT, CDR2 FNYEAQ (reference sequence).

For the CDR3, the DNA is TGTGCCAGCAGCGGCTGGCTAGCGGGAGTAGACGAGCAGTACTTC. It encodes CASSGWLAGVDEQYF. This sequence joins TRBV7-9 and TRBJ2-7, with TRBD2 identical over 10 bases. Per the germline V gene, CDR1 is SEHNR and CDR2 is FQNEAQ (reference sequence). Trimming took 5 bases from V and 5 from J; bases not matched to a gene: 9. This CDR3 is 15 amino acids long.

CDR3 DNA sequence: TGTGCCAGCAGCTTTTCAGCGGGAGGAGATACGCAGTATTTT. It yields the protein CASSFSAGGDTQYF. This chain uses TRBV11-3 with TRBJ2-3, with TRBD2 identical over 9 bases. The CDR3 spans 14 residues. V lost 3 bases to trimming and J lost 5 bases; unmatched junction nucleotides: 3. From germline, CDR1 is SGHNT and CDR2 YENEEA. Based on the CDR3 plus reference TRBV11-3 and TRBJ2-3, the full variable domain is EAGVVQSPRYKIIEKKQPVAFWCNPISGHNTLYWYLQNLGQGPELLIRYENEEAVDDSQLPKDRFSAERLKGVDSTLKIQPAELGDSAVYLCASSFSAGGDTQYFGPGTRLTVL.

This clone has only one observation. The chain uses TRBV19 and TRBJ2-7; TRBD2 aligns across 7 bases. V lost 6 bases to trimming and J lost 3 bases; unmatched junction nucleotides: 8. Germline V gene data show CDR1 as LNHDA and CDR2 as SQIVND (reference sequence). The CDR3 has 14 residues. CDR3 residues: CASSRLGGYYEQYF. CDR3 DNA sequence: TGTGCCAGTAGCCGACTCGGGGGGTACTACGAGCAGTACTTC.